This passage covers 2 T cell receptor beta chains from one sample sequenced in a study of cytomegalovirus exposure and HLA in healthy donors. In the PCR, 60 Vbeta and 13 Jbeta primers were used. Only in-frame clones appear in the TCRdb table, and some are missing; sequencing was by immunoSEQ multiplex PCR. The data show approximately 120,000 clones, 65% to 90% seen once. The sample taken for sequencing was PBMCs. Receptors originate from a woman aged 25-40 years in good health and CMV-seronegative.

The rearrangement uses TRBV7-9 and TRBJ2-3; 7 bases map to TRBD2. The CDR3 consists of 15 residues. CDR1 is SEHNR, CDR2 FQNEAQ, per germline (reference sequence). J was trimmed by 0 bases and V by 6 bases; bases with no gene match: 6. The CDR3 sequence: CASSQLAFSTDTQYF. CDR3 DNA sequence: TGTGCCAGCAGTCAACTAGCGTTTAGCACAGATACGCAGTATTTT.

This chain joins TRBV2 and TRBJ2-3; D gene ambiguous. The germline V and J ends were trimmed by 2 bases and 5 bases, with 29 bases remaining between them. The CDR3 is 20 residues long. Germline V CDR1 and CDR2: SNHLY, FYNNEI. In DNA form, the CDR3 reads TGTGCCAGCAGTGAACGTCCAAGGAAAGTTTGGAGTTCGGCACAAGATACGCAGTATTTT. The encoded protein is CASSERPRKVWSSAQDTQYF.